A selection of T cell receptor beta chains follows, all from one sample in a study of blood T cell repertoires in COVID-19. This table comes from immunoSEQ multiplex PCR, and its TCRdb copy is limited to in-frame clones, with some not included. The sample shows 50,000 to 70,000 clones, more than 70% of them seen only once. Material for sequencing was peripheral blood. The receptors here all came from a man aged 50-59 years with active COVID-19. CDR3s include the opening cysteine and the closing phenylalanine or tryptophan. D genes are given only for firm matches. Clone size is not always given. Where it is, it says once, few, many or a class for expanded clones.

TRBD1	TRBV19	14	few	TRBJ1-1	TGTGCCAGTAGAACCGGGACAGGCAGGCATCAAGCTTTCTTT	CASRTGTGRHQAFF
TRBD2	TRBV10-2	15	-	TRBJ2-2	TGCGCCAGCAGTTCTAGCGGGAGGGCTACCGGGGAGCTGTTTTTT	CASSSSGRATGELFF
TRBD1	TRBV4-1	14	once	TRBJ2-7	TGCGCCAGCAGCCAAGATGACAGGGTCTACGAGCAGTACTTC	CASSQDDRVYEQYF
TRBD2	TRBV4-2	17	-	TRBJ2-3	TGTGCCAGCAGCCCCGATTCACTAGCGGAAATCACAGATACGCAGTATTTT	CASSPDSLAEITDTQYF
TRBD1	TRBV19	15	-	TRBJ1-2	TGTGCCAGTAGTGTCTCCAGGGGGGAGTTCTATGGCTACACCTTC	CASSVSRGEFYGYTF
-	TRBV21-1	13	-	TRBJ1-1	TGTGCCAGCAGCAACGGCCCAGACAGTGAAGCTTTCTTT	CASSNGPDSEAFF
-	TRBV6-1	16	-	TRBJ2-5	TGTGCCAGCAGTGAAAGGGTGGGGGCCTCCCAAGAGACCCAGTACTTC	CASSERVGASQETQYF
-	TRBV7-2	16	-	TRBJ2-3	TGTGCCAGCAGCTTAGGGTGGGGACTTAGCACAGATACGCAGTATTTT	CASSLGWGLSTDTQYF
TRBD1	TRBV7-9	15	few	TRBJ1-2	TGTGCCAGCAGCTTAGCCACCGGGACAGGCGGGGGCTACACCTTC	CASSLATGTGGGYTF
TRBD1	TRBV4-1	14	once	TRBJ2-7	TGCGCCAGCAGCCTTGAGGACAGGGCATTGGAGCAGTACTTC	CASSLEDRALEQYF
TRBD2	TRBV2	14	-	TRBJ2-5	TGTGCCAGTAAGAGCGGGAGGGTTTCAGAGACCCAGTACTTC	CASKSGRVSETQYF
TRBD2	TRBV25-1	14	-	TRBJ2-1	TGTGCCAGCAGTGTCGCGACTAGCTCCAATGAGCAGTTCTTC	CASSVATSSNEQFF
-	TRBV11-1	13	few	TRBJ2-3	TGTGCCAGCACCCCAGGAGAGGGCAGTACGCAGTATTTT	CASTPGEGSTQYF
TRBD2	TRBV5-1	16	-	TRBJ2-3	TGCGCCAGCAGCTTGACACAGCGGGAGGGTGGAGATACGCAGTATTTT	CASSLTQREGGDTQYF
-	TRBV5-1	12	-	TRBJ2-1	TGCGCCAGCAGCTTGGTCGGGGGTCGCGCGGTCTTC	CASSLVGGRAVF
TRBD1	TRBV18	16	-	TRBJ1-3	TGTGCCAGCTCACCTTCGACAGGGAAGGCCGGAAACACCATATATTTT	CASSPSTGKAGNTIYF
-	TRBV6-5	15	-	TRBJ1-1	TGTGCCAGCAGTTACCTAGGGGGGGATAGCACTGAAGCTTTCTTT	CASSYLGGDSTEAFF
-	TRBV5-4	12	-	TRBJ2-3	TGTGCCAGCAGCTTGAGAGGGGATACGCAGTATTTT	CASSLRGDTQYF
-	TRBV7-9	17	-	TRBJ1-2	TGTGCCAGCAGCTTAGCGCGTGGCCAGGGGCTTAACTATGGCTACACCTTC	CASSLARGQGLNYGYTF
-	TRBV7-2	17	-	TRBJ2-2	TGTGCCAGCAGCCCTTGGAGAACTAGTGCGAACACCGGGGAGCTGTTTTTT	CASSPWRTSANTGELFF
-	TRBV29-1	14	-	TRBJ1-5	TGCAGCGTTGCGGACAGCGGTGGCAATCAGCCCCAGCATTTT	CSVADSGGNQPQHF
TRBD1	TRBV5-5	14	-	TRBJ1-2	TGTGCCAGCAGCTTCCCAGGGGGTGGGTATGGCTACACCTTC	CASSFPGGGYGYTF
TRBD1	TRBV5-5	16	-	TRBJ1-5	TGTGCCAGCAGCCTACAGGGGGGTCTGAGCAATCAGCCCCAGCATTTT	CASSLQGGLSNQPQHF
TRBD1	TRBV2	15	once	TRBJ2-6	TGTGCCGTCGACAGGGTTGGCTCTGGGGCCAACGTCCTGACTTTC	CAVDRVGSGANVLTF
TRBD1	TRBV13	15	-	TRBJ1-2	TGTGCCAGCAGCTCGAACAGGGGGCTCGACTATGGCTACACCTTC	CASSSNRGLDYGYTF
-	TRBV9	16	-	TRBJ2-6	TGTGCCAGCAGCGTAGGAGAGGGCTCTGGGGCCAACGTCCTGACTTTC	CASSVGEGSGANVLTF
-	TRBV27	13	-	TRBJ1-2	TGTGCCAGCAGTTCCCCCGACAGCTATGGCTACACCTTC	CASSSPDSYGYTF
TRBD1	TRBV2	14	-	TRBJ1-1	TGTGCCAGCAGCGTCGGGACAGCGAACACTGAAGCTTTCTTT	CASSVGTANTEAFF
TRBD2	TRBV2	15	-	TRBJ2-5	TGTGCCATCGGACTAGCGGGGGGTGAAAGAGAGACCCAGTACTTC	CAIGLAGGERETQYF
-	TRBV7-2	16	-	TRBJ2-1	TGTGCCAGCAAACGCCACTCAAGCGGCCTGGGGAATGAGCAGTTCTTC	CASKRHSSGLGNEQFF
TRBD2	TRBV6-1	16	-	TRBJ2-6	TGTGCCAGCAGTGAAACGGGAGGGTCTGGGGCCAACGTCCTGACTTTC	CASSETGGSGANVLTF
-	TRBV29-1	13	-	TRBJ2-1	TGCAGCGGGCAAACTCCCGGGAGCTCGGAGCAGTTCTTC	CSGQTPGSSEQFF
-	TRBV7-2	13	few	TRBJ1-5	TGTGCCAGCAGCTCCAGGGGTCCACAGGTTCAGCATTTT	CASSSRGPQVQHF
-	TRBV6-5	13	-	TRBJ1-2	TGTGCCAGCTTCGGCAGCCCTAGCTATGGCTACACCTTC	CASFGSPSYGYTF
-	TRBV6-6	13	-	TRBJ2-2	TGTGCCAGCAGTTATATAGCAGCCGGGGAGCTGTTTTTT	CASSYIAAGELFF
TRBD2	TRBV19	17	-	TRBJ2-1	TGTGCCAGTAGGGGCTCAGCCGGTGGGAGGGTTAGCTATGAGCAGTTCTTC	CASRGSAGGRVSYEQFF
-	TRBV12-5	11	-	TRBJ2-1	TGTGCTAGTGGTCCCCAGCGGGAGCAGTTCTTC	CASGPQREQFF
-	TRBV7-6	16	-	TRBJ1-6	TGTGCCAGCAGCGCAGGGTCCAGCTCCTATAATTCACCCCTCCACTTT	CASSAGSSSYNSPLHF
-	TRBV1	18	-	TRBJ2-7	TGCACCAGCAGCCAAGATGGAAGCGGGGGGCGCCCCTCCTACGAGCAGTACTTC	CTSSQDGSGGRPSYEQYF
TRBD1	TRBV5-6	15	-	TRBJ2-7	TGTGCCAGCAGCCCGAAACTCAGGGGGTCCTACGAGCAGTACTTC	CASSPKLRGSYEQYF
TRBD2	TRBV9	17	-	TRBJ2-3	TGTGCCAGCAGCGTAGCTACAGGGACTAGGTCCACAGATACGCAGTATTTT	CASSVATGTRSTDTQYF
-	TRBV7-2	14	-	TRBJ1-5	TGTGCCAGCAGCTTTGGGCAGGTTGGTCAGCCCCAGCATTTT	CASSFGQVGQPQHF
TRBD2	TRBV7-2	15	-	TRBJ2-1	TGTGCCAGCAGCGTGGCGGGAGGAGTCTACAATGAGCAGTTCTTC	CASSVAGGVYNEQFF
-	TRBV3-1/TRBV3-2	13	once	TRBJ2-1	TGTGCCAGCAGCCAAGGTTCCCTTTATGAGCAGTTCTTC	CASSQGSLYEQFF
TRBD1	TRBV12-3/TRBV12-4	11	-	TRBJ1-1	TGTGCCAGCAGGATGACAGGGAGGGCTTTCTTT	CASRMTGRAFF
TRBD2	TRBV6-5	14	-	TRBJ2-3	TGTGCCGGTAGAGACTCTAGCGGGTTTGATACGCAGTATTTT	CAGRDSSGFDTQYF
-	TRBV9	14	-	TRBJ1-1	TGTGCCAGCAGCGTTCAGTCCGGGAGCACTGAAGCTTTCTTT	CASSVQSGSTEAFF
TRBD1	TRBV29-1	13	-	TRBJ2-3	TGCAGCGTAGAGGGACAGGGTGGAGATACGCAGTATTTT	CSVEGQGGDTQYF
TRBD1	TRBV5-4	16	-	TRBJ1-5	TGTGCCAGCAGCCTAATGGGACAGGGGATAAATCAGCCCCAGCATTTT	CASSLMGQGINQPQHF
-	TRBV15	17	once	TRBJ1-1	TGTGCCACCAGCAGAGATCCCCCCCGGACAGCGAACACTGAAGCTTTCTTT	CATSRDPPRTANTEAFF
-	TRBV21-1	20	-	TRBJ1-5	TGTGCCAGCAGCAAAGAGGCGTCGAATCGAGGGCCCCGTCGGAATCAGCCCCAGCATTTT	CASSKEASNRGPRRNQPQHF
TRBD1	TRBV5-1	14	-	TRBJ1-4	TGCGCCAGCAGCGAAACAGGGGATGGTGAAAAACTGTTTTTT	CASSETGDGEKLFF
-	TRBV5-1	13	-	TRBJ1-1	TGCGCCAGCAGCTTGAGCGAGAACACTGAAGCTTTCTTT	CASSLSENTEAFF
TRBD1	TRBV2	14	-	TRBJ2-2	TGTGCCAGCAGTCGGACAGGGAGGACCGGGGAGCTGTTTTTT	CASSRTGRTGELFF
-	TRBV7-8	15	-	TRBJ2-3	TGTGCCAGCAGCTTAGTCTGGGGCGACACAGATACGCAGTATTTT	CASSLVWGDTDTQYF